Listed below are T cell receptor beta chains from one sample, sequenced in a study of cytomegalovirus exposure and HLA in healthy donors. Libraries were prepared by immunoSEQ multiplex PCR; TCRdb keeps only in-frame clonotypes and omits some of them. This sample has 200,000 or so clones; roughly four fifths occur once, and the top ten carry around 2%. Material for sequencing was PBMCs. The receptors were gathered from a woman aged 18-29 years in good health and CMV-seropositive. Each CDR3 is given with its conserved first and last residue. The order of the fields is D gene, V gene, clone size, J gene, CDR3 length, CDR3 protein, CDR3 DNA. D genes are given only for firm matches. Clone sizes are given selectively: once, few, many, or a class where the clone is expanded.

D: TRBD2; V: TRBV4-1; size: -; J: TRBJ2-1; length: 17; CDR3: CASSPGVAGVPLYEQFF; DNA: TGCGCCAGCAGCCCGGGGGTAGCGGGGGTGCCGCTCTATGAGCAGTTCTTC
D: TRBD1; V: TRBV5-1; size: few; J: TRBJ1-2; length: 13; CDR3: CASTSTGGVGYTF; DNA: TGCGCCAGCACCTCGACAGGGGGCGTGGGCTACACCTTC
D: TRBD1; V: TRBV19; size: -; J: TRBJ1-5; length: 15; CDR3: CASKPGDRRNQPQHF; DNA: TGTGCCAGTAAACCCGGGGACAGACGCAATCAGCCCCAGCATTTT
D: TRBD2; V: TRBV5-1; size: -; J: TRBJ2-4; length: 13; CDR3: CASSYTSGGAGNF; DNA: TGCGCCAGCAGTTATACTAGCGGGGGGGCCGGGAACTTC
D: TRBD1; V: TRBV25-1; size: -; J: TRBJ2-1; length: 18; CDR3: CASSEPWDSLNSYNEQFF; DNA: TGTGCCAGCAGTGAACCCTGGGACAGCCTAAACTCCTACAATGAGCAGTTCTTC
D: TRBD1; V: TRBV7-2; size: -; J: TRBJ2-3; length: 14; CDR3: CAGNRGHHTDTQYF; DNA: TGTGCCGGAAACAGGGGCCACCACACAGATACGCAGTATTTT
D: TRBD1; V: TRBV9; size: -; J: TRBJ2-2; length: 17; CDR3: CASSVAGQGAGSGELFF; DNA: TGTGCCAGCAGCGTAGCGGGGCAGGGGGCCGGATCCGGGGAGCTGTTTTTT
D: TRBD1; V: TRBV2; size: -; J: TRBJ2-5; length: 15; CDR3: CASRLQGATQETQYF; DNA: TGTGCCAGCAGACTACAGGGGGCGACCCAAGAGACCCAGTACTTC
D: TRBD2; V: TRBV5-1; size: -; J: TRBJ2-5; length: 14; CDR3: CARKETSVKETQYF; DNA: TGCGCCAGGAAAGAGACTAGCGTAAAAGAGACCCAGTACTTC
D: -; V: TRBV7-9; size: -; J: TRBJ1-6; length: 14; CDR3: CSSSSTTWSSPLHF; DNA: TGTTCCAGCAGCTCGACGACTTGGAGTTCACCCCTCCACTTT
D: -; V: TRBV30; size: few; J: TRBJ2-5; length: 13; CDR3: CAWTRALRETQYF; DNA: TGTGCCTGGACCAGGGCCCTGAGAGAGACCCAGTACTTC
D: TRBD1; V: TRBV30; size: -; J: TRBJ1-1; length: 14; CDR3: CAWCTGEEDTEAFF; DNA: TGTGCCTGGTGTACAGGGGAGGAAGACACTGAAGCTTTCTTT
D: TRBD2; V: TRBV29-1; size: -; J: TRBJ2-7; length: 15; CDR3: CSVQLGLAGSYEQYF; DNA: TGCAGCGTTCAACTAGGACTAGCGGGTTCCTACGAGCAGTACTTC
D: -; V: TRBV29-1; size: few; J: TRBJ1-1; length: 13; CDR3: CSVDYTGKAEAFF; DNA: TGCAGCGTAGATTATACAGGGAAGGCTGAAGCTTTCTTT
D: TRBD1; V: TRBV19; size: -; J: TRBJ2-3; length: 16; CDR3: CASSKIPGQGPDTQYF; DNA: TGTGCCAGTAGTAAGATACCGGGACAGGGCCCAGATACGCAGTATTTT
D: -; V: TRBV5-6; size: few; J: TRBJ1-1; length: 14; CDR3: CASSLLGVNTEAFF; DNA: TGTGCCAGCAGCTTGTTAGGGGTGAACACTGAAGCTTTCTTT
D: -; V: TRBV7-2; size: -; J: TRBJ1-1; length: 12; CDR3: CASSARARGAFF; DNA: TGTGCCAGCAGCGCCCGGGCCCGGGGGGCTTTCTTT
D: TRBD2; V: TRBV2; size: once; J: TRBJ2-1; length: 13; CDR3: CATIAGRFNEQFF; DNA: TGTGCCACCATAGCGGGGAGGTTTAATGAGCAGTTCTTC
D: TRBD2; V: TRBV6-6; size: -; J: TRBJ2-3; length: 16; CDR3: CASSHTSGGTSDTQYF; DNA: TGTGCCAGCAGTCACACTAGCGGGGGGACCTCAGATACGCAGTATTTT
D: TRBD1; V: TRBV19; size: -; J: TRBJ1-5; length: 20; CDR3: CASNGEAFTGGFAGNQPQHF; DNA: TGTGCCAGTAACGGGGAGGCTTTCACAGGGGGTTTTGCGGGCAATCAGCCCCAGCATTTT
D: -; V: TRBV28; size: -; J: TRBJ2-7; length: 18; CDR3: CASSSWVISAESSYEQYF; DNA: TGTGCCAGCAGCTCTTGGGTCATTTCGGCGGAGAGCTCCTACGAGCAGTACTTC
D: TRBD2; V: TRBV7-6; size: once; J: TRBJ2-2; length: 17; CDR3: CASSLASGGPNTGELFF; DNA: TGTGCCAGCAGCTTAGCTAGCGGGGGGCCTAACACCGGGGAGCTGTTTTTT
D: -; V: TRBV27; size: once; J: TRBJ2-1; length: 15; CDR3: CASSLKRTGYNEQFF; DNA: TGTGCCAGCAGTTTGAAGCGCACCGGGTACAATGAGCAGTTCTTC
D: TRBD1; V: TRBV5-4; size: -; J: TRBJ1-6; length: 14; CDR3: CASSQDRNNSPLHF; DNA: TGTGCCAGCAGCCAGGACAGGAACAATTCACCCCTCCACTTT
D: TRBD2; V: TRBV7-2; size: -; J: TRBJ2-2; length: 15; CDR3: CASVPGLAGGGELFF; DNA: TGTGCCAGCGTACCGGGACTAGCGGGGGGCGGGGAGCTGTTTTTT
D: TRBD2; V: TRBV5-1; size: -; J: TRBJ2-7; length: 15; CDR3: CASSLGSGAAYEQYF; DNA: TGCGCCAGCAGCTTGGGTAGCGGGGCTGCCTACGAGCAGTACTTC
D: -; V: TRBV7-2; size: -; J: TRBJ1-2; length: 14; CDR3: CASSLVALNYGYTF; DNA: TGTGCCAGCAGCTTAGTTGCGCTCAACTATGGCTACACCTTC
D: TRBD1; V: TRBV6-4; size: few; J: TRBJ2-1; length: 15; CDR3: CASSAGTGAYNEQFF; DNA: TGTGCCAGCAGTGCCGGGACAGGGGCCTACAATGAGCAGTTCTTC
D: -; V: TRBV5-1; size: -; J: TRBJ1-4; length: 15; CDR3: CASTQRAGEDEKLFF; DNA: TGCGCCAGCACCCAACGAGCAGGGGAAGATGAAAAACTGTTTTTT
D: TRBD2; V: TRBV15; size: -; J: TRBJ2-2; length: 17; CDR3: CATSYPSGGLWSGELFF; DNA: TGTGCCACCAGCTATCCTAGCGGGGGACTGTGGAGCGGGGAGCTGTTTTTT
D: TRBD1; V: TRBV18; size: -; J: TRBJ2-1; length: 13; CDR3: CASSPDRDNEQFF; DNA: TGTGCCAGCTCACCGGACAGGGACAATGAGCAGTTCTTC
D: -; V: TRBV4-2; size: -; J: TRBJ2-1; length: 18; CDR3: CASSQAPGGSGGYNEQFF; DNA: TGTGCCAGCAGCCAAGCTCCAGGGGGCTCGGGAGGATACAATGAGCAGTTCTTC
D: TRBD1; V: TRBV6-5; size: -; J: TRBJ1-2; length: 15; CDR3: CASSRTTRTGAGYTF; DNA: TGTGCCAGCAGCCGAACCACAAGGACAGGTGCTGGCTACACCTTC
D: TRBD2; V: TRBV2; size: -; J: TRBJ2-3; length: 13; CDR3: CAGTRVLTDTQYF; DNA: TGTGCCGGGACTAGAGTCCTCACAGATACGCAGTATTTT